This TCR beta chain was captured by sequencing in a study of blood T cell repertoires in COVID-19. The CDR3 has 17 amino acids. Germline CDR1 SGHRS, CDR2 YFSETQ. V dropped 3 bases and J dropped 2 bases, with 17 bases sitting between them. The assay was immunoSEQ multiplex PCR, and TCRdb's table has in-frame clones only and misses some. The table has roughly 70,000 clones, roughly nine tenths seen once. Sequenced material: peripheral blood. This sequence joins TRBV5-1 and TRBJ1-4; D is perhaps TRBD1 (5 bases). The receptor comes from a woman older than 75 with acute or convalescent COVID-19. CDR3 DNA sequence: TGCGCCAGCAGCTCGGGACTTGGTGGGGCGACTAATGAAAAACTGTTTTTT. This encodes CASSSGLGGATNEKLFF.